These T cell receptor beta chains were read from a single sample in a study of neurological immune-mediated disorders. MiXCR was run by TCRdb on the 5' RACE reads, yielding one entry per CDR3 protein. The repertoire consists of 84,000 or so distinct CDR3 sequences, with about 9.4% occurring once and the leading ten covering about 1.7%. Material for sequencing was PBMCs. These TCRs come from a man aged 40-55 years in good health. CDR3s leave out the opening cysteine and the closing phenylalanine or tryptophan. Each record gives: J gene, V gene, CDR3 protein.

J: TRBJ2-5
V: TRBV6-5
CDR3: ASSYSGVVAQETQY

J: TRBJ2-7
V: TRBV20-1
CDR3: SANPEGTDYEQY

J: TRBJ2-5
V: TRBV18
CDR3: ASSPPGGLSETQY

J: TRBJ2-7
V: TRBV6-5
CDR3: ASSYSMDEQY

J: TRBJ2-3
V: TRBV14
CDR3: ASSQDKQGTQY

J: TRBJ1-1
V: TRBV12-3/TRBV12-4
CDR3: ASSRDRAAF

J: TRBJ2-1
V: TRBV24-1
CDR3: ATSDLFSETNEQF

J: TRBJ1-3
V: TRBV7-2
CDR3: ASSEQGRGNTIY

J: TRBJ2-1
V: TRBV12-3/TRBV12-4
CDR3: ASSLGGGTNEQF

J: TRBJ2-7
V: TRBV29-1
CDR3: SGFSNAYEQY

J: TRBJ2-1
V: TRBV7-6
CDR3: ASSLNALAGDQYEQF

J: TRBJ2-5
V: TRBV10-3
CDR3: AISGGAGSLETQY

J: TRBJ2-1
V: TRBV9
CDR3: ASSLGTGGAYNEQF

J: TRBJ2-2
V: TRBV29-1
CDR3: SVSGTGAHGELF

J: TRBJ2-3
V: TRBV24-1
CDR3: AIGTRGRGSFTYTQY

J: TRBJ1-1
V: TRBV5-1
CDR3: ASSLVGLNTEAF

J: TRBJ2-3
V: TRBV7-2
CDR3: ASGIAVDTDTQY

J: TRBJ2-1
V: TRBV7-9
CDR3: ASSASGDFNEQF

J: TRBJ1-1
V: TRBV12-3/TRBV12-4
CDR3: ASSLAWEYTEAF

J: TRBJ2-1
V: TRBV6-5
CDR3: ASSYSTGDREEF

J: TRBJ2-2
V: TRBV21-1
CDR3: AKIRARNTGELF

J: TRBJ2-1
V: TRBV12-3/TRBV12-4
CDR3: ASSFGLAGGKGHNEQF

J: TRBJ1-5
V: TRBV3-1
CDR3: ASSPGAGSQPQH

J: TRBJ2-1
V: TRBV7-9
CDR3: ASLRVSPSNEQF

J: TRBJ2-3
V: TRBV29-1
CDR3: SVASTDTQY

J: TRBJ2-7
V: TRBV5-1
CDR3: ASSSRGRTYEQY

J: TRBJ2-1
V: TRBV10-3
CDR3: AVGTGENNEQF

J: TRBJ2-5
V: TRBV25-1
CDR3: ASSGDRAKQETQY

J: TRBJ2-3
V: TRBV12-3/TRBV12-4
CDR3: ASSFGGSRDTQY

J: TRBJ2-3
V: TRBV5-1
CDR3: ASSPLSDSIT

J: TRBJ2-7
V: TRBV11-3
CDR3: ASSLHSGLGNEQY

J: TRBJ1-1
V: TRBV12-3/TRBV12-4
CDR3: ASSSGGYTEAF

J: TRBJ1-6
V: TRBV7-2
CDR3: ASSLEARQYNSPLH

J: TRBJ1-2
V: TRBV7-2
CDR3: ASSTLSHGYT

J: TRBJ2-3
V: TRBV5-1
CDR3: ASSLNTDTQY

J: TRBJ2-1
V: TRBV14
CDR3: ASSQVRRDYNEQF

J: TRBJ2-1
V: TRBV20-1
CDR3: SPSLLSGGPQSSYNEQF

J: TRBJ2-1
V: TRBV28
CDR3: ASSGEETSAYNEQF

J: TRBJ2-3
V: TRBV5-1
CDR3: ASSLGSGLAGYPLAGTQY

J: TRBJ2-2
V: TRBV5-1
CDR3: ASSPRAGELF

J: TRBJ2-1
V: TRBV5-1
CDR3: ASSLEGGLSCNEHF

J: TRBJ2-7
V: TRBV6-6
CDR3: ASIGTGGIRRYEQY

J: TRBJ1-1
V: TRBV7-9
CDR3: ARQVRDSTEAF

J: TRBJ2-7
V: TRBV20-1
CDR3: SAGGGTGKNEQY

J: TRBJ1-6
V: TRBV6-6
CDR3: ASSYPQQGRGGSPLH

J: TRBJ2-5
V: TRBV4-2
CDR3: ASSQVVSGGAGETQY